This T cell receptor beta chain was sequenced for a study of monozygotic twins with cystic fibrosis. On the study more broadly: With about 15 PCR cycles, barcoded libraries came from roughly 2.9 micrograms of fragmented DNA. The study, taken as a whole, reports: In 13 of 16 pairs, V gene usage was closest to the co-twin's.

Here immunoSEQ multiplex PCR was the method, and the copy in TCRdb shows in-frame clones only, minus some. The data contain 15,000 to 20,000 clones, 95% to 98% of them singletons. For this clone: Its target is unknown.

Deletions cut 8 bases from V and 2 bases from J, with 10 bases between. Germline V lookup: CDR1 SNHLY, CDR2 FYNNEI. The CDR3 covers 12 residues. The clonotype comes from a woman in her thirties with cystic fibrosis. Sequencing was carried out using blood. V and J are TRBV2 and TRBJ2-7; D is ambiguous. The CDR3 is CASGPDTYEQYF. CDR3 sequence (DNA): TGTGCCAGCGGTCCGGATACCTACGAGCAGTACTTC.